The rows below give T cell receptor beta chains drawn from one sample of a study of T-cell reconstitution after alpha-beta-depleted transplantation in children. One entry per CDR3 protein, called by TCRdb with MiXCR from the PCR reads. Among some 300,000 distinct CDR3 sequences, approximately 7.3% were seen once, and the ten largest hold around 9.8%. The specimen was peripheral blood, collected 360 days after TCRalphabeta/CD19-depleted stem cell transplant. The receptors stem from a female patient aged 2-15 years who had a stem cell transplant for Fanconi anemia, so the T cells may come from the graft donor. The CDR3 runs from the conserved cysteine through the conserved F or W. D genes are given only for firm matches. The size field is filled for only some rows; it gives once, few, many or a size class.

>TRBD1|TRBJ1-2|TRBV7-9|few
TGTGCCAGCAGCTTATGGGACAGGGGTGAGGATGGCTACACCTTC
CASSLWDRGEDGYTF
>.|TRBJ2-6|TRBV20-1|.
TGCAGTGCTAGAGGGTGGCAGGTAGACTCTGGGGCCAACGTCCTGACTTTC
CSARGWQVDSGANVLTF
>.|TRBJ1-1|TRBV12-3/TRBV12-4|many
TGTGCCAGCAGTCCCCGACGGACTTTCACTGAAGCTTTCTTT
CASSPRRTFTEAFF
>.|TRBJ2-5|TRBV6-5|few
TGTGCCAGCAGTTACTCAGCGTATACGGAGACCCAGTACTTC
CASSYSAYTETQYF
>.|TRBJ1-1|TRBV29-1|many
TGCAGCTATAGGGCAGGGAACACTGAAGCTTTCTTT
CSYRAGNTEAFF
>.|TRBJ1-6|TRBV20-1|.
TGCAGTGCTAGGTCGTCTGGAGCGGATTCACCCCTCCACTTT
CSARSSGADSPLHF
>.|TRBJ1-6|TRBV20-1|few
TGCAGTGCCCAATTGACAGGCCTAAATTCACCCCTCCACTTT
CSAQLTGLNSPLHF
>TRBD1|TRBJ2-1|TRBV6-5|many
TGTGCCAGCAGACCCGGGACAGGGTACAATGAGCAGTTCTTC
CASRPGTGYNEQFF
>TRBD2|TRBJ2-2|TRBV6-5|many
TGTGCCAGCAGTAGACTAGCGGGAGTAAACACCGGGGAGCTGTTTTTT
CASSRLAGVNTGELFF
>.|TRBJ1-6|TRBV7-3|many
TGTGCCAGCAGCTTAGTCGAGGGTTCACCCCTCCACTTT
CASSLVEGSPLHF
>.|TRBJ2-5|TRBV20-1|many
TGCAGTGCTAGGACGCTGGAGACCCAGTACTTC
CSARTLETQYF
>.|TRBJ2-2|TRBV28|.
TGTGCCAGCAGTTTAGTTAGGGGACATCTTACCGGGGAGCTGTTTTTT
CASSLVRGHLTGELFF
>TRBD2|TRBJ2-3|TRBV2|many
TGTGCCTCAGGTTTGCCTAGCGGGGGCCGGGATACGCAGTATTTT
CASGLPSGGRDTQYF
>.|TRBJ2-1|TRBV28|many
TGTGCCAGCAGTTTGTTGGACCGAAACAATGAGCAGTTCTTC
CASSLLDRNNEQFF
>.|TRBJ2-3|TRBV27|many
TGTGCCAGCAGCCTTGGGCCCGCCCTCACAGATACGCAGTATTTT
CASSLGPALTDTQYF
>TRBD1|TRBJ1-6|TRBV12-3/TRBV12-4|many
TGTGCCAGCAAAGCAGGGGGCGGTTGGAATTCACCCCTCCACTTT
CASKAGGGWNSPLHF
>.|TRBJ2-3|TRBV12-3/TRBV12-4|many
TGTGCCAGCAACCAGGGGAGCACAGATACGCAGTATTTT
CASNQGSTDTQYF
>.|TRBJ2-5|TRBV20-1|few
TGCAGTGCTAGAGATAGGGGGGGACAAGAGACCCAGTACTTC
CSARDRGGQETQYF
>.|TRBJ1-4|TRBV2|few
TGTGCCAGCAGAGACAGGACAACAACTAATGAAAAACTGTTTTTT
CASRDRTTTNEKLFF
>TRBD2|TRBJ2-6|TRBV9|.
TGTGCCAGCAGCGCCGCCCGACTAGCGGGGGAATATGGGGCCAACGTCCTGACTTTC
CASSAARLAGEYGANVLTF
>TRBD2|TRBJ2-1|TRBV20-1|many
TGCAGTGCTAGAGCGGGAGGGCCTACAGGATCGTTCTTC
CSARAGGPTGSFF
>.|TRBJ2-1|TRBV11-1|many
TGTGCCAGCAGCTTTTTCATCACGGGGGAAATTTGGAATGAGCAGTTCTTC
CASSFFITGEIWNEQFF
>.|TRBJ2-1|TRBV27|once
TGTACCAGCAGTGGCGGGGTCTACAATGAGCAGTTCTTC
CTSSGGVYNEQFF
>TRBD2|TRBJ2-7|TRBV20-1|.
TGCAGTGCTCCTTTAGCGGGGGCCTACGAGCAGTACTTC
CSAPLAGAYEQYF
>.|TRBJ1-1|TRBV20-1|.
TGCAGTGCTAGGGGGTTGGGGGGCCAATTGAACACTGAAGCTTTCTTT
CSARGLGGQLNTEAFF
>TRBD2|TRBJ2-5|TRBV28|many
TGTGCCAGCAGTTTTCAGCGGGGGGGCGCGGGGGAGACCCAGTACTTC
CASSFQRGGAGETQYF
>TRBD2|TRBJ2-5|TRBV5-1|many
TGCGCCAGCAGCTTGCGTCCGGGCGGGGGTGAGGAGACCCAGTACTTC
CASSLRPGGGEETQYF
>TRBD1|TRBJ1-1|TRBV28|.
TGTGCCAGCAACAATGGAGGGGACAGTTCTATGAACACTGAAGCTTTCTTT
CASNNGGDSSMNTEAFF
>TRBD2|TRBJ2-1|TRBV28|.
TGTGCCAGCAGTAAACAGACTAGCGGGAGGTTCTACAATGAGCAGTTCTTC
CASSKQTSGRFYNEQFF
>.|TRBJ1-6|TRBV5-5|.
TGTGCCAGCAGCCCGTTAGATTCACCCCTCCACTTT
CASSPLDSPLHF
>.|TRBJ1-2|TRBV5-5|many
TGTGCCAGCAGATACAACCACGGACAGCTCTATGGCTACACCTTC
CASRYNHGQLYGYTF
>.|TRBJ1-1|TRBV3-1|many
TGTGCCAGCAGCCAAGCCGTCAGTGAAGCTTTCTTT
CASSQAVSEAFF
>.|TRBJ2-1|TRBV28|many
TGTGCCAGCAGTTTAGAACGCGAGGGCCCCTACAATGAGCAGTTCTTC
CASSLEREGPYNEQFF
>TRBD1|TRBJ1-2|TRBV28|.
TGTGCCAGCAGTTTATTGGGACAGAACTATGGCTACACCTTC
CASSLLGQNYGYTF
>TRBD1|TRBJ2-7|TRBV27|many
TGTGCCAGCAGTCACAGGGGTTCCTCCTACGAGCAGTACTTC
CASSHRGSSYEQYF
>TRBD2|TRBJ2-5|TRBV7-8|many
TGTGCCAGCAGCCAGACTAGCGGGGAAGAGACCCAGTACTTC
CASSQTSGEETQYF
>.|TRBJ1-6|TRBV6-1|many
TGTGCCAGCACCTTGACTGGCAGGGTGAAATCACCCCTCCACTTT
CASTLTGRVKSPLHF
>TRBD1|TRBJ2-7|TRBV5-1|.
TGCGCCAGCAGCTTAGCCGGGACAGGTAGTTACGAGCAGTACTTC
CASSLAGTGSYEQYF
>.|TRBJ1-4|TRBV18|few
TGTGCCAGCTCACCAACAGGGCCCAATGAAAAACTGTTTTTT
CASSPTGPNEKLFF
>.|TRBJ1-1|TRBV29-1|many
TGCAGCGTTGAAGATGGAAGTGCGTCTGAAGCTTTCTTT
CSVEDGSASEAFF
>TRBD2|TRBJ2-7|TRBV4-1|.
TGCGCCAGCAGCCACGGACTAGCGGGAGTGGACTACGAGCAGTACTTC
CASSHGLAGVDYEQYF
>.|TRBJ1-5|TRBV5-6|few
TGTGCCAGCAGCTTGCGGGAGGTGACCAATCAGCCCCAGCATTTT
CASSLREVTNQPQHF
>.|TRBJ2-2|TRBV4-2|many
TGTGCCAGCAGCCAAGAGGTGGGGGCGAACACCGGGGAGCTGTTTTTT
CASSQEVGANTGELFF
>TRBD1|TRBJ1-1|TRBV6-5|.
TGTGCCAGCAGTTACTTCTCGGGACAGGGGGGACGATCTGCTGAAGCTTTCTTT
CASSYFSGQGGRSAEAFF
>.|TRBJ1-1|TRBV29-1|many
TGCAGCGGGCGACAGTTGAACACTGAAGCTTTCTTT
CSGRQLNTEAFF
>.|TRBJ2-3|TRBV20-1|many
TGCAGTGCTCTTGAGGGAGCCCTTTGGGGAGATACGCAGTATTTT
CSALEGALWGDTQYF
>TRBD1|TRBJ1-2|TRBV20-1|.
TGCAGTACGAAAACAGGGGGCGGCTATGGCTACACCTTC
CSTKTGGGYGYTF
>.|TRBJ2-5|TRBV7-9|few
TGTGCCAGCAGCTTGGCCGGGTTCCAAGAGACCCAGTACTTC
CASSLAGFQETQYF
>.|TRBJ1-5|TRBV18|.
TGTGCCAGCTCACCGGGGGGCAGGGGTAATCAGCCCCAGCATTTT
CASSPGGRGNQPQHF
>TRBD2|TRBJ2-5|TRBV6-4|many
TGTGCCAGCAGTGAGGGGGGGAACTCGGAGACCCAGTACTTC
CASSEGGNSETQYF
>TRBD2|TRBJ2-3|TRBV20-1|many
TGCAGTGCTAGAGATCCCGAGCGGGGTACAGATACGCAGTATTTT
CSARDPERGTDTQYF
>.|TRBJ2-7|TRBV3-1|.
TGTGCCAGCAGCCCGCTCGGCAGTAGCTACGAGCAGTACTTC
CASSPLGSSYEQYF
>.|TRBJ2-1|TRBV5-6|many
TGTGCCAGCAGCTTGGTCGCGTTAAGTTACAATGAGCAGTTCTTC
CASSLVALSYNEQFF
>.|TRBJ2-5|TRBV12-3/TRBV12-4|many
TGTGCCAGCAGTCCCCCGGGACTCCATGTGAAAGAGACCCAGTACTTC
CASSPPGLHVKETQYF
>.|TRBJ2-5|TRBV20-1|.
TGCAGTGCTAGACGGGACACCAAAGAGACCCAGTACTTC
CSARRDTKETQYF
>TRBD2|TRBJ2-1|TRBV10-3|.
TGTGCCATCAGTGGTCCGGGACTAGCCAATGAGCAGTTCTTC
CAISGPGLANEQFF
>TRBD2|TRBJ2-7|TRBV5-4|.
TGTGCCAGCAGCTTGGACGGGGGGGGGTACGAGCAGTACTTC
CASSLDGGGYEQYF
>.|TRBJ1-4|TRBV3-1|few
TGTGCCAGCAGCCAAGGGGGCAGGACTAATGAAAAACTGTTTTTT
CASSQGGRTNEKLFF
>.|TRBJ1-2|TRBV28|many
TGTGCCAGCAGTTGGGCCATTGACCACTATGGCTACACCTTC
CASSWAIDHYGYTF
>.|TRBJ1-2|TRBV18|once
TGTGCCAGCTCACCTGGTCTCACGATAGATGGCTACACCTTC
CASSPGLTIDGYTF